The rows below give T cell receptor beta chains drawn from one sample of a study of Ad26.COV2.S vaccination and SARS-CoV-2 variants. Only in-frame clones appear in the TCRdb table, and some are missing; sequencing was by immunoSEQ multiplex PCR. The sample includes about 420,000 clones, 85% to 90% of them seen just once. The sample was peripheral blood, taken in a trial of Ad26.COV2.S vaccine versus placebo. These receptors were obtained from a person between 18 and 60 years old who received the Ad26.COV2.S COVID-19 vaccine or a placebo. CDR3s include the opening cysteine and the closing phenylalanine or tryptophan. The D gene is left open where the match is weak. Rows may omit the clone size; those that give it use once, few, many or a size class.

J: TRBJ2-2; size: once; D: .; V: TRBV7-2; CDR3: CASSLLYGTGELFF; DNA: TGTGCCAGCAGCTTATTGTACGGGACCGGGGAGCTGTTTTTT
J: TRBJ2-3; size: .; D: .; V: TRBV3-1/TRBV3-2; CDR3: CASSQDGGNTDTQYF; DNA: TGTGCCAGCAGCCAAGATGGAGGCAACACAGATACGCAGTATTTT
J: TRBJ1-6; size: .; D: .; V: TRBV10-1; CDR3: CASWRNYSSYNSPLHF; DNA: TGCGCCAGCTGGCGGAACTACAGCTCCTATAATTCACCCCTCCACTTT
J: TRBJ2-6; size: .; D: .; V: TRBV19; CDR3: CASGSLGGANVLTF; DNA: TGTGCCAGTGGAAGTCTAGGTGGGGCCAACGTCCTGACTTTC
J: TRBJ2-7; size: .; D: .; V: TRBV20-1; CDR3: CSASNPSYEQYF; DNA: TGCAGTGCTAGTAACCCCTCCTACGAGCAGTACTTC
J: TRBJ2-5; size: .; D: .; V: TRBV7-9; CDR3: CASSPGARGTQYF; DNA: TGTGCCAGCAGTCCGGGGGCTCGAGGGACCCAGTACTTC
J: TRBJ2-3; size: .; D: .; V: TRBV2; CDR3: CASSENPGRFTDTQYF; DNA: TGTGCCAGCAGTGAAAATCCGGGGAGGTTCACAGATACGCAGTATTTT
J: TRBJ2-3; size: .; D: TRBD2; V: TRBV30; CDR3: CAWSLVAGGYWRTDTQYF; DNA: TGTGCCTGGAGTCTAGTAGCGGGGGGATATTGGAGGACAGATACGCAGTATTTT
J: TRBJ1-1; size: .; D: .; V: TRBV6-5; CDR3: CASTFGLITEAFF; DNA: TGTGCCAGCACTTTCGGACTAATCACTGAAGCTTTCTTT
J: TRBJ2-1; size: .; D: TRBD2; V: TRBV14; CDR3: CASRELAGGNNEQFF; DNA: TGTGCCAGCAGGGAGCTAGCGGGGGGGAACAATGAGCAGTTCTTC
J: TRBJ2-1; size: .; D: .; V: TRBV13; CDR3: CASSRGRKYNEQFF; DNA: TGTGCCAGCAGCCGAGGGCGGAAGTACAATGAGCAGTTCTTC
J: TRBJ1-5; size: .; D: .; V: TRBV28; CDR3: CASTLPRQDNQPQHF; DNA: TGTGCCAGCACCTTACCACGACAGGACAATCAGCCCCAGCATTTT
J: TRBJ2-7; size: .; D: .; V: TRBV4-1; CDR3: CASSQARDSYEQYF; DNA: TGCGCCAGCAGCCAAGCTCGGGACTCCTACGAGCAGTACTTC
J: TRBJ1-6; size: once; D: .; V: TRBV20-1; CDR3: CSAGGISPLHF; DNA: TGCAGTGCTGGAGGAATCTCACCCCTCCACTTT
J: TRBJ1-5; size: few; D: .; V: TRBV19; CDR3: CASSIRQGNQPQHF; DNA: TGTGCCAGTAGTATCCGACAGGGCAATCAGCCCCAGCATTTT
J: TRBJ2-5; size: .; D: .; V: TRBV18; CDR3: CASSPRGFSQETQYF; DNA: TGTGCCAGCTCCCCTCGAGGGTTCTCCCAAGAGACCCAGTACTTC
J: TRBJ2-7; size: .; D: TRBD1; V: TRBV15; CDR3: CATSRALNRGYEQYF; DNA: TGTGCCACCAGCAGAGCCTTAAACAGGGGATACGAGCAGTACTTC
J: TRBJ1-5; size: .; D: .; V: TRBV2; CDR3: CASSVLGRGPQHF; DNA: TGTGCCAGCAGTGTCCTGGGCCGCGGGCCCCAGCATTTT
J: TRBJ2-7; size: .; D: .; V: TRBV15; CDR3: CATSRATGLLSYEQYF; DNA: TGTGCCACCAGCAGAGCTACTGGACTCCTCTCCTACGAGCAGTACTTC
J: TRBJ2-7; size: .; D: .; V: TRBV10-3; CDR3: CAISAGRSYEQYF; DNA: TGTGCCATCAGTGCAGGACGTTCCTACGAGCAGTACTTC
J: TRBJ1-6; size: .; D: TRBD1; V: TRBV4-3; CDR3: CASSQEIAGQGVGSLHF; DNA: TGCGCCAGCAGCCAAGAAATTGCGGGACAGGGGGTAGGATCCCTCCACTTT
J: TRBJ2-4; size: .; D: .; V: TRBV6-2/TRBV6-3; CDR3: CASSSWGTTNIQYF; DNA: TGTGCCAGCAGCTCTTGGGGGACAACAAACATTCAGTACTTC
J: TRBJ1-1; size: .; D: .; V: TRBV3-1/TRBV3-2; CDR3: CASSQVPTTEAFF; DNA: TGTGCCAGCAGCCAAGTTCCGACCACTGAAGCTTTCTTT
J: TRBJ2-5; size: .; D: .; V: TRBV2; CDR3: CASMAQETQYF; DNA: TGTGCCAGCATGGCCCAAGAGACCCAGTACTTC
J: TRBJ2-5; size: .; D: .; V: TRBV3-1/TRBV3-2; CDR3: CASSQYNSVETQYF; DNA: TGTGCCAGCAGCCAATATAATAGCGTAGAGACCCAGTACTTC
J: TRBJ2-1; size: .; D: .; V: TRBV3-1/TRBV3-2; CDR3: CASSPTVSSYNEQFF; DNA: TGTGCCAGCAGCCCGACAGTTAGCTCCTACAATGAGCAGTTCTTC
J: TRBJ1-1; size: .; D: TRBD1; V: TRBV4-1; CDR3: CASSQVPGGDRAFF; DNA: TGCGCCAGCAGCCAAGTCCCGGGAGGGGACAGAGCTTTCTTT
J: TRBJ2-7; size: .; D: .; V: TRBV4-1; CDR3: CASSPLLQGGTYEQYF; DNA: TGCGCCAGCAGCCCTCTTCTACAGGGAGGGACCTACGAGCAGTACTTC
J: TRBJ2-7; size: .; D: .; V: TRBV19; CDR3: CASSPLTSSEQYF; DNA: TGTGCCAGTAGTCCACTGACTTCTAGCGAGCAGTACTTC